A selection of T cell receptor beta chains follows, all from one sample in a study of blood T cell repertoires in COVID-19. Sequencing used immunoSEQ multiplex PCR; TCRdb keeps in-frame clones, though not all of them. The sample includes some 140,000 clones, approximately 85% of them seen just once. Sequencing was performed on peripheral blood. The receptors derive from a human donor in a cohort sampled during active COVID-19. The CDR3 runs from the conserved cysteine through the conserved F or W. Each record gives: V gene, J gene, D gene, clone size, CDR3 DNA, CDR3 protein. A D gene is named only where the DNA matches it firmly. Rows may omit the clone size; those that give it use once, few, many or a size class.

TRBV29-1,TRBJ2-5,-,-,TGCAGCGTTGACAGTTACCAAGAGACCCAGTACTTC,CSVDSYQETQYF
TRBV18,TRBJ1-1,TRBD1,-,TGTGCCAGCTCACCTCCGGGACAGGGGCCAGCTTTCTTT,CASSPPGQGPAFF
TRBV30,TRBJ1-2,TRBD1,-,TGTGCCTGGACGGGACAGCTCACCTACTATGGCTACACCTTC,CAWTGQLTYYGYTF
TRBV6-5,TRBJ1-6,-,-,TGTGCCAGCAAGAATCTACAGGGTAATTCACCCCTCCACTTT,CASKNLQGNSPLHF
TRBV11-3,TRBJ2-5,TRBD1,-,TGTGCCAGCAGCTTCGACCAAGGACAGGAACGGACCCAGTACTTC,CASSFDQGQERTQYF
TRBV29-1,TRBJ1-6,-,many,TGCAGCGGGGCGGACAGCCCTAATTCACCCCTCCACTTT,CSGADSPNSPLHF
TRBV15,TRBJ2-3,TRBD2,-,TGTGCCACCAGCAGAGATCTAGCGGGTAGCACAGATACGCAGTATTTT,CATSRDLAGSTDTQYF
TRBV10-1,TRBJ2-3,-,-,TGCGCCAGCAGTGAGACCGGACTCCACACAGATACGCAGTATTTT,CASSETGLHTDTQYF
TRBV12-3/TRBV12-4,TRBJ1-2,-,-,TGTGCCAGCAGTACCGCCTCAGCGTATGGCTACACCTTC,CASSTASAYGYTF
TRBV7-2,TRBJ2-6,TRBD1,-,TGTGCCAGCAGCTCAGGGGGCACCGGGGCCAACGTCCTGACTTTC,CASSSGGTGANVLTF
TRBV19,TRBJ1-1,-,-,TGTGCCAGTAGTACGGACAGATCCAGGTACGCTGAAGCTTTCTTT,CASSTDRSRYAEAFF
TRBV9,TRBJ1-2,-,-,TGTGCCAGCAGCGCCGATCCGGGACTAGTCTATGGCTACACCTTC,CASSADPGLVYGYTF